The T cell receptor beta chain described here comes from a study of T cells in narcolepsy. Study background: Donors had narcolepsy type 1 or type 2, or were healthy controls.

Here immunoSEQ multiplex PCR was the method, and the copy in TCRdb shows in-frame clones only, minus some. In the table there are about 20,000 clones, 80% to 85% of which are singletons. Findings and caveats of the study: Autoreactive HCRT-specific and TRIB2-specific clonotypes were marked in same-patient CSF-versus-blood CD4+ comparisons. Reportedly, autoreactive clonotypes were serially detected in patients' blood but not controls'. In some patient and control memory CD4+ samples, autoreactive clones were absent.

Trimming took off 3 bases at V and 5 bases at J, with 11 bases between the two ends. The V gene's germline CDR1 is SGHRS and CDR2 YFSETQ. The CDR3 runs to 13 residues. As regards this clone: Antigen unknown.

The clonotype comes from a human donor in good health. The gene calls are TRBV5-1 and TRBJ1-1; D possibly corresponds to TRBD1 (6 bases). The source material was memory (CD45RA-) CD4+ T cells from blood. Here the CDR3 DNA reads TGCGCCAGCAGCTCACAGGGAGGGACTGAAGCTTTCTTT. This translates into CASSSQGGTEAFF.